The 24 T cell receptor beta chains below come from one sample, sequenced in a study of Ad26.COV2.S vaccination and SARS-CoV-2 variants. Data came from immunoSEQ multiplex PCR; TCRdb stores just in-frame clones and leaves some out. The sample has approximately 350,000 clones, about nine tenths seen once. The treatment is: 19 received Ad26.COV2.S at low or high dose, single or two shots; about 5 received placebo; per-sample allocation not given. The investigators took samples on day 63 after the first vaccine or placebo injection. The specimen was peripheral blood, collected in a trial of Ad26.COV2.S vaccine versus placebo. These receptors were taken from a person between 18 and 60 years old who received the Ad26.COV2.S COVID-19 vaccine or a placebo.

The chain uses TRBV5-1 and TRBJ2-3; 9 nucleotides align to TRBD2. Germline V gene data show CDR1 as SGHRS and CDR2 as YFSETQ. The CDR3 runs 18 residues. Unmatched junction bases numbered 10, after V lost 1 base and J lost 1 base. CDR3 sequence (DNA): TGCGCCAGCAGCTTGAAGCGGGGGGCTGGGTCCCGCACAGATACGCAGTATTTT. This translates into CASSLKRGAGSRTDTQYF.

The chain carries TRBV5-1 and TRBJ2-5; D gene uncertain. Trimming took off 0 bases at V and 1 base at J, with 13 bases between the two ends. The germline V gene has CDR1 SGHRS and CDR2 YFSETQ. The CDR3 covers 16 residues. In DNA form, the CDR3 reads TGCGCCAGCAGCTTGGCCGTGGGCCCCGGCCAAGAGACCCAGTACTTC. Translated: CASSLAVGPGQETQYF. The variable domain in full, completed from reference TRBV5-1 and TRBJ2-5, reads KAGVTQTPRYLIKTRGQQVTLSCSPISGHRSVSWYQQTPGQGLQFLFEYFSETQRNKGNFPGRFSGRQFSNSRSEMNVSTLELGDSALYLCASSLAVGPGQETQYFGPGTRLLVL.

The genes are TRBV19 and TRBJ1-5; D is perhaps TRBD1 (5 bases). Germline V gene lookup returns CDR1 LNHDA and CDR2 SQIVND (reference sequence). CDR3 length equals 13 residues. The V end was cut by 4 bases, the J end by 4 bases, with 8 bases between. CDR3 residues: CASSKDRNQPQHF. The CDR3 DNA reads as TGTGCCAGTAGTAAAGACAGAAATCAGCCCCAGCATTTT.

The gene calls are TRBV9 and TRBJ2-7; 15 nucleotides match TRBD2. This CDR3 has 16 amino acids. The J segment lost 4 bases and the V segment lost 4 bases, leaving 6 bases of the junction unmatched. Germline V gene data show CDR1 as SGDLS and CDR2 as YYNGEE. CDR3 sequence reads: CASSLRTSGGEYEQYF. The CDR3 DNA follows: TGTGCCAGCAGCCTAAGGACTAGCGGGGGGGAATACGAGCAGTACTTC.

The CDR3 DNA follows: TGCGCCAGCAGCTTGGATGCTCAGGGGTGGCAGACCCAGTACTTC. It is translated as CASSLDAQGWQTQYF. The chain recombines TRBV5-1 with TRBJ2-5; the D gene is possibly TRBD1 (6 bases). Germline assignment: CDR1 SGHRS and CDR2 YFSETQ. The length of the CDR3 is 15 residues. The ends were cut back, 0 bases at V and 6 bases at J, with 15 bases in the middle.

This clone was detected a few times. The CDR3 coding sequence is TGTGCCAGCAGCTTGGGACCGACAGGGGGTGGCTATGGCTACACCTTC. Translating it yields CASSLGPTGGGYGYTF. J is TRBJ1-2 and V is TRBV5-8, with 9 nucleotides matching TRBD1. With V trimmed by 0 bases and J by 4 bases, 7 bases remained unmatched. The CDR3 is made up of 16 amino acids. Germline-derived CDR1 and CDR2 are SGHTS and YDEGEE.

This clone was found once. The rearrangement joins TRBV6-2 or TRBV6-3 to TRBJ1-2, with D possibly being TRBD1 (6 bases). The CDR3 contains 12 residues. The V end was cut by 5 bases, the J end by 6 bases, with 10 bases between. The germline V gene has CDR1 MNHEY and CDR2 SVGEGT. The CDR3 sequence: CASSDQGNGYTF. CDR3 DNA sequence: TGTGCCAGCAGTGACCAGGGGAATGGCTACACCTTC.

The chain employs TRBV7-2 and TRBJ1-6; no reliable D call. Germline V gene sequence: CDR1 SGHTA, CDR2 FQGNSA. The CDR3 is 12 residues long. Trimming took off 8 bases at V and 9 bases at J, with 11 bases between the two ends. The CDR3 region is CASARLGSPLHF. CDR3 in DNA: TGTGCCAGCGCGAGACTTGGTTCACCCCTCCACTTT.

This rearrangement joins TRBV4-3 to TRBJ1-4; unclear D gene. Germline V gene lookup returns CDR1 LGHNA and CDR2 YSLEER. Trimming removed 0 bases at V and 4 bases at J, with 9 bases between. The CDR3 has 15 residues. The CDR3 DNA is TGCGCCAGCAGCCAAGATCGGACTTTTAATGAAAAACTGTTTTTT. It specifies CASSQDRTFNEKLFF.

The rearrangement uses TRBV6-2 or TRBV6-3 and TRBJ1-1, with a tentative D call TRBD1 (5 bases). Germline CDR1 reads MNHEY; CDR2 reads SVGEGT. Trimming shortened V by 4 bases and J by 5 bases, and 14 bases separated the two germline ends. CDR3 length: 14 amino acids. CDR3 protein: CASSSRGLRTEAFF. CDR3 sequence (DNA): TGTGCCAGCAGTTCAAGGGGATTAAGGACTGAAGCTTTCTTT.

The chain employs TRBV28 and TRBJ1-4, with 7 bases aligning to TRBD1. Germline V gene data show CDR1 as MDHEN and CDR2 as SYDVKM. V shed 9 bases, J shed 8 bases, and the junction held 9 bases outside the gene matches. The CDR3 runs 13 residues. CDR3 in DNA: TGTGCCAGTGCTACAGGGGAAGGAGAAAAACTGTTTTTT. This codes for CASATGEGEKLFF.

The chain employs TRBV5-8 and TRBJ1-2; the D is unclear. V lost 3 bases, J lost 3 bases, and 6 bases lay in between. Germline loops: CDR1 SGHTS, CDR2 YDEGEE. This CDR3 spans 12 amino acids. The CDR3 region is CASSWKDYGYTF. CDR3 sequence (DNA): TGTGCCAGCAGCTGGAAGGACTATGGCTACACCTTC.

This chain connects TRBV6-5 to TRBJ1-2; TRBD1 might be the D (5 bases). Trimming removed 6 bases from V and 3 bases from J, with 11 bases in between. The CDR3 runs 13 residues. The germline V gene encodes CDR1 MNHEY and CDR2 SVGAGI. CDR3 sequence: CASSLREDYGYTF. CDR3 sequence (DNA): TGTGCCAGCAGCCTCAGGGAGGACTATGGCTACACCTTC.

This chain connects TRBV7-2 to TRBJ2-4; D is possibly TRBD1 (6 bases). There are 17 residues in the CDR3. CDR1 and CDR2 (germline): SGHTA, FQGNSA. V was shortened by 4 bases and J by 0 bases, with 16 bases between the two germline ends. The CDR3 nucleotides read TGTGCCAGCAGCTACCAACAGGGAAGTCTAGCCAAAAACATTCAGTACTTC. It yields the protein CASSYQQGSLAKNIQYF.

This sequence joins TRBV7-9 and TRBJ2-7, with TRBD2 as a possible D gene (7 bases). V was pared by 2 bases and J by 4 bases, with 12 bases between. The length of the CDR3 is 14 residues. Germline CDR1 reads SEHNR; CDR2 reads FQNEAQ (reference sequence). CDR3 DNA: TGTGCCAGCAGCTTAACGGGGGGCGAGTACGAGCAGTACTTC. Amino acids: CASSLTGGEYEQYF.

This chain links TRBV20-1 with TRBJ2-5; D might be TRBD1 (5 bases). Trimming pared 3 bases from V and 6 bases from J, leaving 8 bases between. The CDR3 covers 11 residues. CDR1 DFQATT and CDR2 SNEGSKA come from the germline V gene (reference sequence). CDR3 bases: TGCAGTGCTAGGGACATTCAGACCCAGTACTTC. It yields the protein CSARDIQTQYF.

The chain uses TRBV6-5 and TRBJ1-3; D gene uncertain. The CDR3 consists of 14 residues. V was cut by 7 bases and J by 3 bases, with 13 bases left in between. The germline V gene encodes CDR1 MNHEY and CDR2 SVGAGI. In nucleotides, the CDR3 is TGTGCCAGCACCGACGCTACGGTTGGAAACACCATATATTTT. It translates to CASTDATVGNTIYF.

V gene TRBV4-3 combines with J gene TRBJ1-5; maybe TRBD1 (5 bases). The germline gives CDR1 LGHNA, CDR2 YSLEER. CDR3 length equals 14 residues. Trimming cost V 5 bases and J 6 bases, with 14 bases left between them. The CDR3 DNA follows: TGCGCCAGCAGCGCAGGGAATCAGGGTCAGCCCCAGCATTTT. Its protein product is CASSAGNQGQPQHF.

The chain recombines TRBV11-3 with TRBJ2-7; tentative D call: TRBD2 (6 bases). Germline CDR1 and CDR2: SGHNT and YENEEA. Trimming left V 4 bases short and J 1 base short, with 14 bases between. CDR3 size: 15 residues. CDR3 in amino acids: CASSSGDSYSYEQYF. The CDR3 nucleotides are TGTGCCAGCAGCTCGGGGGACTCTTATTCCTACGAGCAGTACTTC.

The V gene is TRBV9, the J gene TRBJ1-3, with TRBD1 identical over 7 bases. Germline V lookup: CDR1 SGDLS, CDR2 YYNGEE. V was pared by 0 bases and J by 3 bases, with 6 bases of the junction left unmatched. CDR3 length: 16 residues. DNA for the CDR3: TGTGCCAGCAGCGTAGGTAGAGGGGGCTTTGGAAACACCATATATTTT. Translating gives CASSVGRGGFGNTIYF.

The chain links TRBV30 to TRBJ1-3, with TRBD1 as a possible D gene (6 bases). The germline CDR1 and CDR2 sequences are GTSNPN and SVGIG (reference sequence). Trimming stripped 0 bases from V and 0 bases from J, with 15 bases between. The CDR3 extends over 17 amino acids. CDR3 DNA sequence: TGTGCCTGGAGTGTGATCCAGGGGACTCTCTCTGGAAACACCATATATTTT. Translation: CAWSVIQGTLSGNTIYF.

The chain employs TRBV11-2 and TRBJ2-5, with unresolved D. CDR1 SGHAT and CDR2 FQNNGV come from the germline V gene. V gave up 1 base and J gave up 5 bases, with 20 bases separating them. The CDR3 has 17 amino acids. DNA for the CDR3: TGTGCCAGCAGCTTAGGTGCTGTGTCGGGCTTTGGGGAGACCCAGTACTTC. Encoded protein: CASSLGAVSGFGETQYF.

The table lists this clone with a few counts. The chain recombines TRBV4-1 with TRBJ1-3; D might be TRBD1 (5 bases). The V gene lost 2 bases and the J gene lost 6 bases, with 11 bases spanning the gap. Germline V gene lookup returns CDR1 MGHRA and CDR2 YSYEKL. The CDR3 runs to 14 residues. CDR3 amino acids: CASSQRTSKNTIYF. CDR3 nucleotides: TGCGCCAGCAGCCAAAGGACAAGTAAAAACACCATATATTTT.

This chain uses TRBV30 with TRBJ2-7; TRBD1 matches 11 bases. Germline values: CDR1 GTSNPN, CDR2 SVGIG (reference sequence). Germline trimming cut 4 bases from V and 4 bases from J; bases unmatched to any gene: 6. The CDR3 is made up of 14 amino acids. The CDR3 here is CAWTEDRGPYEQYF. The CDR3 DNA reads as TGTGCCTGGACGGAGGACAGGGGGCCGTACGAGCAGTACTTC.